The present T cell receptor beta chain was sequenced within a study of radiation and T cells in renal cell carcinoma. Background on the study: Nephrectomy followed 15 Gy stereotactic body radiation by 4 weeks.

This CDR3 spans 12 amino acids. The V end was cut by 5 bases, the J end by 8 bases, with 12 bases between. The germline V gene encodes CDR1 MNHNS and CDR2 SASEGT. This clone was observed a few times. Its cognate antigen is unknown. Assay: immunoSEQ multiplex PCR; the TCRdb copy retains only in-frame clones and omits some. The sample has about 95,000 clones; approximately 86% are singletons. Whole-study results and caveats: In blood, top tumor clones expanded by 2 weeks, shrinking by 4. No pretreatment tumor biopsies were available for baseline clonotypes.

The sample's time point: baseline pretreatment blood. Treatment in this sample: 15 Gy SBRT to primary tumor, nephrectomy 4 weeks later. Sample: blood, taken from a patient whose treatment included radiotherapy and nephrectomy. The chain links TRBV6-1 to TRBJ1-2; weak D call: TRBD1 (6 bases). This sequence was found in a man over 45 with renal cell carcinoma. CDR3 in amino acids: CASSTGLWGYTF. CDR3 nucleotides: TGTGCCAGCAGTACAGGGCTTTGGGGCTACACCTTC.